A selection of T cell receptor beta chains follows, all from one sample in a study of OX40 agonist ivuxolimab in advanced cancers. Assay used: immunoSEQ multiplex PCR; TCRdb lists only in-frame clones, some missing. The repertoire holds 70,000 to 95,000 clones, roughly 80% seen once, with 5.5% to 7% in the top ten. Source: CD4+ or CD8+ T cells sorted from blood, taken in a trial of the OX40 agonist ivuxolimab. The receptors were gathered from an adult with an advanced solid tumor such as melanoma, head and neck, liver or kidney cancer. Each CDR3 is given with its conserved first and last residue. The D gene is left open where the match is weak. Clone sizes are given selectively: once, few, many, or a class where the clone is expanded.

j_call: TRBJ2-5
clone_size: NA
v_call: TRBV5-6
d_call: TRBD2
cdr3_aa: CASSLPVLAGSETQYF
cdr3_nt: TGTGCCAGCAGCTTGCCCGTGCTAGCGGGATCAGAGACCCAGTACTTC

j_call: TRBJ1-2
clone_size: NA
v_call: TRBV2
d_call: NA
cdr3_aa: CASRARDPAYGYTF
cdr3_nt: TGTGCCAGCAGAGCTCGGGACCCCGCCTATGGCTACACCTTC

j_call: TRBJ2-5
clone_size: NA
v_call: TRBV27
d_call: NA
cdr3_aa: CASSLRLVSETQYF
cdr3_nt: TGTGCCAGCAGTTTAAGACTAGTCTCAGAGACCCAGTACTTC

j_call: TRBJ2-2
clone_size: NA
v_call: TRBV23-1
d_call: TRBD1
cdr3_aa: CASSPRDRGFTGELFF
cdr3_nt: TGCGCCAGCAGTCCACGGGACAGGGGGTTCACCGGGGAGCTGTTTTTT

j_call: TRBJ1-1
clone_size: once
v_call: TRBV30
d_call: TRBD1
cdr3_aa: CAWSGTGGTEAFF
cdr3_nt: TGTGCCTGGAGTGGGACAGGGGGAACTGAAGCTTTCTTT

j_call: TRBJ2-1
clone_size: NA
v_call: TRBV7-6
d_call: NA
cdr3_aa: CASSLGTEGVEQFF
cdr3_nt: TGTGCCAGCAGCTTAGGGACAGAGGGGGTTGAGCAGTTCTTC

j_call: TRBJ2-7
clone_size: once
v_call: TRBV5-6
d_call: TRBD2
cdr3_aa: CASSLLAASSYEQYF
cdr3_nt: TGTGCCAGCAGCTTACTAGCGGCGAGCTCCTACGAGCAGTACTTC

j_call: TRBJ2-1
clone_size: NA
v_call: TRBV18
d_call: NA
cdr3_aa: CASSPLPGSTGEFF
cdr3_nt: TGTGCCAGCTCACCACTTCCCGGGAGTACAGGGGAGTTCTTC

j_call: TRBJ1-2
clone_size: NA
v_call: TRBV28
d_call: TRBD1
cdr3_aa: CASGQGALNYGYTF
cdr3_nt: TGTGCCAGTGGACAGGGGGCCCTAAACTATGGCTACACCTTC

j_call: TRBJ1-2
clone_size: NA
v_call: TRBV27
d_call: NA
cdr3_aa: CASSLSGLTSLYGYTF
cdr3_nt: TGTGCCAGCAGTTTATCGGGACTGACGAGTCTATATGGCTACACCTTC

j_call: TRBJ1-3
clone_size: NA
v_call: TRBV7-9
d_call: TRBD1
cdr3_aa: CASRPRQGISNTIYF
cdr3_nt: TGTGCCAGCAGACCTAGACAGGGAATTTCAAACACCATATATTTT

j_call: TRBJ1-2
clone_size: NA
v_call: TRBV4-1
d_call: NA
cdr3_aa: CASSQEVDGIYGYTF
cdr3_nt: TGCGCCAGCAGCCAAGAGGTTGACGGCATCTATGGCTACACCTTC

j_call: TRBJ1-5
clone_size: NA
v_call: TRBV5-1
d_call: NA
cdr3_aa: CASSLYLEQPQHF
cdr3_nt: TGCGCCAGCAGCTTGTACTTGGAACAGCCCCAGCATTTT

j_call: TRBJ1-4
clone_size: NA
v_call: TRBV21-1
d_call: NA
cdr3_aa: CASSQEKLFF
cdr3_nt: TGTGCCAGCAGTCAGGAAAAACTGTTTTTT

j_call: TRBJ2-3
clone_size: NA
v_call: TRBV6-6
d_call: NA
cdr3_aa: CASSPGRSTDTQYF
cdr3_nt: TGTGCCAGCAGCCCCGGACGGAGCACAGATACGCAGTATTTT

j_call: TRBJ1-5
clone_size: few
v_call: TRBV6-5
d_call: NA
cdr3_aa: CASSVTGSNQPQHF
cdr3_nt: TGTGCCAGCAGTGTCACAGGGAGCAATCAGCCCCAGCATTTT

j_call: TRBJ1-5
clone_size: NA
v_call: TRBV21-1
d_call: NA
cdr3_aa: CASNNGQKPNQPQHF
cdr3_nt: TGTGCCAGCAACAATGGACAGAAGCCCAATCAGCCCCAGCATTTT

j_call: TRBJ2-6
clone_size: NA
v_call: TRBV27
d_call: TRBD1
cdr3_aa: CASSSTGGGSGANVLTF
cdr3_nt: TGTGCCAGCAGTTCGACAGGGGGAGGCTCTGGGGCCAACGTCCTGACTTTC

j_call: TRBJ1-2
clone_size: NA
v_call: TRBV5-6
d_call: TRBD1
cdr3_aa: CASSWAGGGYGYTF
cdr3_nt: TGTGCCAGCAGCTGGGCAGGGGGTGGCTATGGCTACACCTTC

j_call: TRBJ2-1
clone_size: NA
v_call: TRBV27
d_call: TRBD1
cdr3_aa: CASSPRQGAYNEQFF
cdr3_nt: TGTGCCAGCAGCCCTAGACAGGGGGCCTACAATGAGCAGTTCTTC

j_call: TRBJ1-2
clone_size: NA
v_call: TRBV29-1
d_call: NA
cdr3_aa: CSTSPPYEGYTF
cdr3_nt: TGCAGCACCTCTCCACCGTATGAGGGCTACACCTTC

j_call: TRBJ2-3
clone_size: NA
v_call: TRBV5-4
d_call: TRBD2
cdr3_aa: CASSLAGSTDTQYF
cdr3_nt: TGTGCCAGCAGCCTAGCGGGAAGCACAGATACGCAGTATTTT

j_call: TRBJ1-5
clone_size: few
v_call: TRBV19
d_call: NA
cdr3_aa: CASTADGVSNQPQHF
cdr3_nt: TGTGCCAGTACCGCTGACGGGGTAAGCAATCAGCCCCAGCATTTT

j_call: TRBJ2-5
clone_size: NA
v_call: TRBV20-1
d_call: NA
cdr3_aa: CSAREGETQYF
cdr3_nt: TGCAGTGCTAGAGAAGGGGAGACCCAGTACTTC

j_call: TRBJ2-7
clone_size: NA
v_call: TRBV28
d_call: TRBD1
cdr3_aa: CASNTFRGLTGGRYEQYF
cdr3_nt: TGTGCCAGCAACACTTTTAGGGGCCTGACAGGGGGCCGGTACGAGCAGTACTTC

j_call: TRBJ2-7
clone_size: NA
v_call: TRBV30
d_call: NA
cdr3_aa: CAWSVLPTYEQYF
cdr3_nt: TGTGCCTGGAGTGTACTGCCGACCTACGAGCAGTACTTC

j_call: TRBJ2-5
clone_size: few
v_call: TRBV15
d_call: NA
cdr3_aa: CATSREAGAETQYF
cdr3_nt: TGTGCCACCAGCAGAGAGGCGGGCGCGGAGACCCAGTACTTC

j_call: TRBJ2-3
clone_size: NA
v_call: TRBV6-5
d_call: TRBD1
cdr3_aa: CASSNRGPSWYF
cdr3_nt: TGTGCCAGCAGCAACAGGGGGCCTTCCTGGTATTTT

j_call: TRBJ2-3
clone_size: NA
v_call: TRBV7-9
d_call: NA
cdr3_aa: CASSSLTDTQYF
cdr3_nt: TGTGCCAGCAGCTCTCTCACAGATACGCAGTATTTT

j_call: TRBJ1-1
clone_size: NA
v_call: TRBV4-1
d_call: NA
cdr3_aa: CASSQGATNTEAFF
cdr3_nt: TGCGCCAGCAGCCAAGGTGCCACGAACACTGAAGCTTTCTTT

j_call: TRBJ2-3
clone_size: NA
v_call: TRBV2
d_call: TRBD2
cdr3_aa: CADLGTSGEPDTQYF
cdr3_nt: TGTGCTGACTTAGGGACTAGCGGGGAGCCAGATACGCAGTATTTT

j_call: TRBJ1-2
clone_size: NA
v_call: TRBV6-5
d_call: NA
cdr3_aa: CAIKGSAAPNYGYTF
cdr3_nt: TGTGCCATTAAAGGGTCTGCAGCCCCTAACTATGGCTACACCTTC

j_call: TRBJ2-1
clone_size: NA
v_call: TRBV21-1
d_call: NA
cdr3_aa: CASSKERDSGQNEQFF
cdr3_nt: TGTGCCAGCAGCAAAGAACGGGACTCAGGGCAGAATGAGCAGTTCTTC

j_call: TRBJ1-5
clone_size: NA
v_call: TRBV12-5
d_call: NA
cdr3_aa: CASGLVGIPMANQPQHF
cdr3_nt: TGTGCTAGTGGTTTGGTAGGCATCCCCATGGCTAATCAGCCCCAGCATTTT

j_call: TRBJ2-2
clone_size: NA
v_call: TRBV11-3
d_call: TRBD2
cdr3_aa: CASSFGSGRPSGELFF
cdr3_nt: TGTGCCAGCAGCTTCGGTAGCGGGAGGCCTTCCGGGGAGCTGTTTTTT

j_call: TRBJ1-2
clone_size: NA
v_call: TRBV6-5
d_call: NA
cdr3_aa: CASSYPGRSGYTF
cdr3_nt: TGTGCCAGCAGTTACCCAGGGAGAAGCGGCTACACCTTC

j_call: TRBJ1-2
clone_size: NA
v_call: TRBV5-5
d_call: NA
cdr3_aa: CASSLVQGSVGGYTF
cdr3_nt: TGTGCCAGCAGCTTGGTACAGGGATCCGTGGGAGGCTACACCTTC

j_call: TRBJ2-1
clone_size: NA
v_call: TRBV19
d_call: NA
cdr3_aa: CASSIAFAGQKNNEQFF
cdr3_nt: TGTGCCAGTAGTATAGCCTTCGCGGGACAGAAGAACAATGAGCAGTTCTTC

j_call: TRBJ2-7
clone_size: NA
v_call: TRBV6-6
d_call: NA
cdr3_aa: CASRVGVGYEQYF
cdr3_nt: TGTGCCAGCAGGGTGGGGGTCGGCTACGAGCAGTACTTC

j_call: TRBJ2-2
clone_size: NA
v_call: TRBV28
d_call: NA
cdr3_aa: CASSLWPGASNTGELFF
cdr3_nt: TGTGCCAGCAGTTTATGGCCCGGGGCTTCGAACACCGGGGAGCTGTTTTTT

j_call: TRBJ1-5
clone_size: NA
v_call: TRBV6-6
d_call: NA
cdr3_aa: CASSAGRDSNQPQHF
cdr3_nt: TGTGCCAGCAGTGCAGGACGGGATAGCAATCAGCCCCAGCATTTT

j_call: TRBJ2-1
clone_size: NA
v_call: TRBV18
d_call: NA
cdr3_aa: CASSPPSWTAGDNEQFF
cdr3_nt: TGTGCCAGCTCACCACCGTCCTGGACAGCGGGCGACAATGAGCAGTTCTTC